One and the same sample provided the 18 T cell receptor beta chains below, sequenced in a study of beta chain features in type 1 diabetes. Of the isolated RNA, all was reverse transcribed, and so the sequenced material was expressed TCRB transcripts. TCRdb keeps only in-frame clones here, not all; method: immunoSEQ multiplex PCR. Of 60,000 or so clones listed, about 61% were seen once; the top ten hold roughly 2.4%. The sequenced material came from Tregs from blood. These receptors originate from a young woman in good health.

This chain connects TRBV5-1 to TRBJ2-2; TRBD1 matches at 8 bases. Losses at the gene ends were 6 bases for V and 3 bases for J; bases not matched to a gene: 7. The V gene's germline CDR1 is SGHRS and CDR2 YFSETQ. This CDR3 comprises 15 residues. The CDR3 DNA reads as TGCGCCAGCACCGGGGCAGGGGGCGACACCGGGGAGCTGTTTTTT. As protein: CASTGAGGDTGELFF.

This chain links TRBV7-2 with TRBJ1-5; TRBD1 agrees at 7 bases. The CDR3 contains 15 residues. Germline assignment: CDR1 SGHTA and CDR2 FQGNSA. V lost 1 base, J lost 2 bases, and 2 bases stayed unmatched. CDR3 sequence: CASSLVTGGNQPQHF. The CDR3 bases are TGTGCCAGCAGCTTAGTCACAGGGGGCAATCAGCCCCAGCATTTT.

The CDR3 region is CASSLGGTGGGSYGYTF. The CDR3 nucleotides are TGTGCCAGCAGCTTAGGGGGGACAGGGGGCGGGAGCTATGGCTACACCTTC. The chain recombines TRBV7-2 with TRBJ1-2; 12 positions agree with TRBD1. Germline CDR1 is SGHTA and CDR2 is FQGNSA. With 1 base clipped from V and 4 bases from J, the junction kept 7 bases outside the gene matches. The CDR3 covers 17 residues. The full variable domain, rest sourced from reference TRBV7-2 and TRBJ1-2, is GAGVSQSPSNKVTEKGKDVELRCDPISGHTALYWYRQSLGQGLEFLIYFQGNSAPDKSGLPSDRFSAERTGGSVSTLTIQRTQQEDSAVYLCASSLGGTGGGSYGYTFGSGTRLTVV.

J is TRBJ1-1 and V is TRBV7-9; possible D gene TRBD1, 6 bases. There are 12 residues in the CDR3. V was pared by 3 bases and J by 8 bases, with 10 bases between. The germline V gene has CDR1 SEHNR and CDR2 FQNEAQ (reference sequence). The CDR3 DNA follows: TGTGCCAGCAGCTTTACAGGGACCGAAGCTTTCTTT. It codes for CASSFTGTEAFF.

Here the CDR3 reads CASSLNQEAEAFF. The DNA for the CDR3 is TGTGCCAGCAGCTTAAATCAGGAAGCTGAAGCTTTCTTT. The chain joins TRBV7-3 to TRBJ1-1, with D unresolved. This CDR3 is 13 amino acids long. V lost 1 base to trimming and J lost 6 bases, with 9 bases between them. Per germline, CDR1 SGHTA and CDR2 FQGTGA. The variable domain in full, completed from reference TRBV7-3 and TRBJ1-1, reads GAGVSQTPSNKVTEKGKYVELRCDPISGHTALYWYRQSLGQGPEFLIYFQGTGAADDSGLPNDRFFAVRPEGSVSTLKIQRTERGDSAVYLCASSLNQEAEAFFGQGTRLTVV.

The CDR3, as DNA: TGTGCCAGCAGCTTAGGGCTAGCGGGATTATCAGATACGCAGTATTTT. This encodes CASSLGLAGLSDTQYF. The chain has TRBV7-2 and TRBJ2-3; 9 bases match TRBD2. CDR1 is SGHTA, CDR2 FQGNSA, per germline. The CDR3 is 16 residues long. V shed 1 base, J shed 4 bases, and the junction held 6 bases outside the gene matches.

V gene TRBV7-2 combines with J gene TRBJ1-1; the D gene is possibly TRBD1 (5 bases). Germline V gives CDR1 SGHTA, CDR2 FQGNSA. There are 16 residues in the CDR3. Trimming removed 4 bases from V and 5 bases from J, with 20 bases in between. The CDR3 loop is CASSYGGLAGRTEAFF. In nucleotides, the CDR3 is TGTGCCAGCAGCTATGGGGGACTTGCGGGGCGGACTGAAGCTTTCTTT.

The V gene is TRBV28, the J gene TRBJ2-7; 8 bases are a match to TRBD1. The junction had 9 bases not matched to a gene; V was cut back by 5 bases and J by 3 bases. CDR1 is MDHEN, CDR2 SYDVKM, per germline. This CDR3 is 15 amino acids long. CDR3 amino acids: CASSRRQGTDYEQYF. The CDR3, as DNA: TGTGCCAGCAGTCGCAGACAGGGGACCGACTACGAGCAGTACTTC.

This clone was found a few times. J is TRBJ2-2 and V is TRBV9; D may be TRBD2 (5 bases). This CDR3 has 15 residues. CDR1 and CDR2 (germline): SGDLS, YYNGEE. Trimming removed 0 bases at V and 5 bases at J, with 11 bases between. The CDR3 here is CASSVDRGRTGELFF. CDR3 bases: TGTGCCAGCAGCGTAGATCGGGGTCGTACCGGGGAGCTGTTTTTT.

The J gene is TRBJ2-1, the V gene TRBV11-2, with 10 bases lining up with TRBD2. This CDR3 is 16 amino acids long. J gave up 7 bases and V 3 bases, and 9 bases lay outside the gene matches. Germline assignment: CDR1 SGHAT and CDR2 FQNNGV. The CDR3 reads CASSLTGTSVQNEQFF. CDR3 bases: TGTGCCAGCAGCTTGACCGGGACTAGCGTTCAAAATGAGCAGTTCTTC.

The V and J genes are TRBV6-1 and TRBJ2-7, with a weak D call TRBD2 (6 bases). The CDR3 totals 14 residues. Per germline, CDR1 MNHNS and CDR2 SASEGT. Trimming removed 9 bases from V and 2 bases from J, with 17 bases in between. The CDR3 DNA sequence: TGTGCCAGTACCTTCGGCGGGATACCCTACGAGCAGTACTTC. Amino acid sequence: CASTFGGIPYEQYF.

This chain links TRBV5-1 with TRBJ2-7, with 7 bases lining up with TRBD2. CDR3 size: 15 residues. The ends lost 0 bases at V and 2 bases at J; junction bases unmatched: 5. Germline assignment: CDR1 SGHRS and CDR2 YFSETQ. In DNA, the CDR3 is TGCGCCAGCAGCTTGGTGGCGGGAGTACCCTACGAGCAGTACTTC. Protein: CASSLVAGVPYEQYF. The full variable domain, its missing parts supplied by reference TRBV5-1 and TRBJ2-7, is KAGVTQTPRYLIKTRGQQVTLSCSPISGHRSVSWYQQTPGQGLQFLFEYFSETQRNKGNFPGRFSGRQFSNSRSEMNVSTLELGDSALYLCASSLVAGVPYEQYFGPGTRLTVT.

This chain links TRBV7-9 with TRBJ1-2, with 8 bases aligning to TRBD1. After removal of 2 bases from V and 6 bases from J, the junction contained 2 bases not matched to a gene. CDR3 size: 13 residues. Germline CDR1 and CDR2: SEHNR and FQNEAQ (reference sequence). CDR3 sequence (DNA): TGTGCCAGCAGCTTACGACAGGGGCATGGCTACACCTTC. Protein: CASSLRQGHGYTF.

The sample holds a few counts of this clone. V is TRBV5-4 and J is TRBJ1-2; 9 nucleotides line up with TRBD1. From germline, CDR1 is SGHNT and CDR2 YYREEE (reference sequence). This CDR3 has 14 amino acids. V lost 4 bases to trimming and J lost 3 bases; unmatched junction nucleotides: 4. CDR3 protein: CASSPGQGDYGYTF. CDR3 in DNA: TGTGCCAGCAGCCCGGGACAGGGTGACTATGGCTACACCTTC.

The J gene is TRBJ2-1, the V gene TRBV7-9; possible D gene TRBD2, 5 bases. There are 16 residues in the CDR3. The germline V gene encodes CDR1 SEHNR and CDR2 FQNEAQ (reference sequence). The V end was cut by 7 bases, the J end by 0 bases, with 16 bases between. The CDR3 nucleotides are TGTGCCAGCACCCCTCCGAGGCGGGCCTCCTACAATGAGCAGTTCTTC. The encoded protein is CASTPPRRASYNEQFF.

The DNA for the CDR3 is TGTGCCAGCAGTCAGGACAGGTCTAACTATGGCTACACCTTC. Protein: CASSQDRSNYGYTF. The chain joins TRBV2 to TRBJ1-2; 7 nucleotides line up with TRBD1. CDR3 size: 14 residues. Germline CDR1 is SNHLY and CDR2 is FYNNEI. J was trimmed by 0 bases and V by 5 bases; bases with no gene match: 3. Full variable domain (missing parts from reference TRBV2 and TRBJ1-2): EPEVTQTPSHQVTQMGQEVILRCVPISNHLYFYWYRQILGQKVEFLVSFYNNEISEKSEIFDDQFSVERPDGSNFTLKIRSTKLEDSAMYFCASSQDRSNYGYTFGSGTRLTVV.

The V gene is TRBV5-1, the J gene TRBJ2-5; D gene uncertain. V was pared by 6 bases and J by 1 base, with 4 bases between. The CDR3 spans 11 residues. Germline V gene data show CDR1 as SGHRS and CDR2 as YFSETQ. CDR3 residues: CASTGQETQYF. The CDR3 region has the DNA TGCGCCAGCACGGGCCAAGAGACCCAGTACTTC.

The gene calls are TRBV4-1 and TRBJ2-1; 12 positions agree with TRBD2. This CDR3 has 15 residues. V lost 5 bases, J lost 8 bases, and 7 bases stayed unmatched. Germline assignment: CDR1 MGHRA and CDR2 YSYEKL. The CDR3 coding sequence is TGCGCCAGCAGCAAGGGACTAGCGGGTGGAGATGAGCAGTTCTTC. Translation: CASSKGLAGGDEQFF.